This TCR beta chain was recovered during a study of blood T cell repertoires in COVID-19. On the study more broadly: From the United States, Italy and Spain came samples of acute and convalescent COVID-19. The analysed material was cDNA or gDNA that came from T cells, B-cell-depleted T cells, or PBMCs.

This CDR3 contains 15 residues. CDR1 is MNHEY and CDR2 is SMNVEV in the germline V gene (reference sequence). V shed 6 bases and J shed 6 bases, with 15 bases lying between them. Authors' analysis steps: It was from reference gene primer amplification that nucleated cell counts were estimated. TCRdb's copy holds only in-frame clones and misses some; the assay was immunoSEQ multiplex PCR. The V and J calls and the clone size are those of that table, but D and trimming were determined from the DNA. The repertoire holds 30,000 to 40,000 clones, with 88% as singletons. The chain links TRBV27 to TRBJ1-6; a weak D match, TRBD1 (5 bases). The origin of this receptor is a man aged 60-69 years with active COVID-19. Sequencing was carried out using peripheral blood. CDR3 sequence (DNA): TGTGCCAGCAGAACTCAGGGCTCCGGTAATTCACCCCTCCACTTT. This translates into CASRTQGSGNSPLHF.